This T cell receptor (beta chain) comes out of a study of T cell repertoires and Cas9 in healthy adults. For the study at large: Characterization of SpCas9-reactive CD4 and CD8 T cells covered multi-effector potency, cytotoxicity and lineage.

The CDR3 length is 14 residues. The trim removed 2 bases at V and 4 bases at J, leaving 3 bases unmatched. Germline lookup yields CDR1 SEHNR and CDR2 FQNEAQ (reference sequence). Some clones are missing from TCRdb's copy, which holds only in-frame ones; the method was immunoSEQ multiplex PCR. The sample lists some 21,000 clones; roughly 90% were seen once. Sequencing was carried out using CD4+ effector T cells (CD127+, CD25-, CD137-, CD154-) from PBMCs; culture status not recorded. The clonotype was recovered from a human donor in good health. The gene calls are TRBV7-9 and TRBJ2-3, with 7 positions matching TRBD1. CDR3 bases: TGTGCCAGCAGCTTAAGGGGGCGGGCAGATACGCAGTATTTT. This sequence encodes CASSLRGRADTQYF. The variable domain in full, completed from reference TRBV7-9 and TRBJ2-3, reads DTGVSQNPRHKITKRGQNVTFRCDPISEHNRLYWYRQTLGQGPEFLTYFQNEAQLEKSRLLSDRFSAERPKGSFSTLEIQRTEQGDSAMYLCASSLRGRADTQYFGPGTRLTVL.